The rows below give T cell receptor beta chains drawn from one sample of a study of neoadjuvant anti-PD-1 for oral cavity cancer. Assay used: immunoSEQ multiplex PCR; TCRdb lists only in-frame clones, some missing. The data show 15,000 to 20,000 clones, roughly 69% seen once. Sequencing used PBMCs, obtained before nivolumab (anti-PD-1) treatment. The receptor source for this set is a person between 40 and 85 years old with oral cavity squamous cell carcinoma. Both conserved end residues are trimmed from each CDR3. Clone size is not always given. Where it is, it says once, few, many or a class for expanded clones.

V: TRBV10-2
size: NA
CDR3: ASSEGQGNTIY

V: TRBV28
size: medium-sized
CDR3: ASGGNYGYT

V: TRBV10-2
size: NA
CDR3: ASKRDRSYNEQF

V: TRBV6-6
size: NA
CDR3: ASTQTNSPNTEAF

V: TRBV11-2
size: NA
CDR3: ASSLHRVNTEAF

V: TRBV11-3
size: NA
CDR3: ASTPGGRGNTGELF

V: TRBV11-2
size: few
CDR3: ASSLPGNYGYT

V: TRBV5-1
size: few
CDR3: ASSHDNEQF

V: TRBV5-6
size: few
CDR3: ASSWTGRYTEAF

V: TRBV28
size: NA
CDR3: ASTSLPSYYGYT

V: TRBV10-3
size: NA
CDR3: AISGIGLAGGLEQF

V: TRBV7-8
size: NA
CDR3: ASSLIGTGGTEAF

V: TRBV27
size: NA
CDR3: ASSLLQGTGELF

V: TRBV7-3
size: NA
CDR3: ASSLTGGNTGELF

V: TRBV30
size: NA
CDR3: AWKQQGWTEAF

V: TRBV19
size: NA
CDR3: ASSPRTGNSYEQY

V: TRBV5-1
size: once
CDR3: ASSPRAGGPQEQF

V: TRBV30
size: NA
CDR3: AWSVGETQY

V: TRBV4-1
size: NA
CDR3: ASSPRDRTIQETQY

V: TRBV5-6
size: NA
CDR3: ASSLSPATSYEQY

V: TRBV30
size: NA
CDR3: AWGRGMNTEAF

V: TRBV5-1
size: NA
CDR3: ASSLEGLVNTGELF

V: TRBV9
size: few
CDR3: ASKVGSNTGELF

V: TRBV11-1
size: NA
CDR3: ASSHAGTSGNEQF

V: TRBV30
size: few
CDR3: AWSITGGYYEQY

V: TRBV11-3
size: few
CDR3: ASSLGGEAF

V: TRBV19
size: NA
CDR3: ASSIGQKETQY

V: TRBV9
size: NA
CDR3: ASSASGTSTDTQY

V: TRBV29-1
size: few
CDR3: SVGGDTEAF

V: TRBV11-2
size: NA
CDR3: ASSLLTGSNYGYT

V: TRBV19
size: few
CDR3: ASSPTGQGPEAF

V: TRBV30
size: NA
CDR3: AWSVGSGNYNEQF

V: TRBV13
size: NA
CDR3: ASSFRGSGNTDTQY

V: TRBV5-1
size: NA
CDR3: ASRPGTGVTGELF

V: TRBV7-2
size: few
CDR3: ASSLDNRSTGGYT

V: TRBV19
size: few
CDR3: ASGTSAPLGYNEQF

V: TRBV6-4
size: NA
CDR3: ATPPLEAGY

V: TRBV6-5
size: NA
CDR3: AAAIGRGTDTQY